These T cell receptor beta chains were read from a single sample in a study of T cell changes during pregnancy in multiple sclerosis. Clones were read by immunoSEQ multiplex PCR, and TCRdb kept only the in-frame ones, dropping some. This table holds approximately 70,000 clones, around 92% found once. The sequencing used peripheral blood, collected in the second trimester of pregnancy. The receptors derive from a female donor in good health, enrolled as a control in a pregnancy study. Both conserved end residues are part of each CDR3. Fields, in order: D gene, clone size, CDR3 length, V gene, J gene, CDR3 protein, CDR3 DNA. The D gene is left open where the match is weak. Where a row states a size, it is once, few, many or the class of an expanded clone; other rows omit it.

>.|.|14|TRBV6-1|TRBJ2-3
CASSEDYSTDTQYF
TGTGCCAGCAGTGAAGACTATAGCACAGATACGCAGTATTTT
>TRBD1|.|16|TRBV5-4|TRBJ2-3
CASSLDLTGLTDTQYF
TGTGCCAGCAGCTTGGATCTGACAGGGTTGACAGATACGCAGTATTTT
>.|.|11|TRBV20-1|TRBJ1-1
CSVPGNTEAFF
TGCAGTGTTCCAGGGAACACTGAAGCTTTCTTT
>TRBD1|.|16|TRBV5-1|TRBJ1-4
CASSSEGGRTNEKLFF
TGCGCCAGCAGCAGTGAAGGGGGCAGAACTAATGAAAAACTGTTTTTT
>TRBD1|.|14|TRBV11-3|TRBJ2-1
CASSRDSNYNEQFF
TGTGCCAGCAGCCGGGACAGTAACTACAATGAGCAGTTCTTC
>TRBD1|.|15|TRBV25-1|TRBJ1-1
CASSTRGQGGTEAFF
TGTGCCAGCAGTACCCGAGGACAGGGCGGAACTGAAGCTTTCTTT
>TRBD2|.|16|TRBV7-9|TRBJ2-5
CASSFKAGAPGETQYF
TGTGCCAGCAGCTTTAAGGCGGGAGCCCCGGGGGAGACCCAGTACTTC
>.|.|12|TRBV7-2|TRBJ2-1
CASSLDYTEQFF
TGTGCCAGCAGCTTAGACTACACCGAGCAGTTCTTC
>.|once|14|TRBV12-5|TRBJ1-1
CASGLKPRGTEAFF
TGTGCTAGTGGTTTGAAACCTAGGGGCACTGAAGCTTTCTTT
>.|.|15|TRBV11-3|TRBJ2-6
CASSPGDSGANVLTF
TGTGCCAGCAGCCCCGGGGACTCTGGGGCCAACGTCCTGACTTTC
>TRBD2|once|16|TRBV5-4|TRBJ2-3
CASRGGSGGATDTQYF
TGTGCCAGCCGTGGAGGAAGCGGGGGGGCCACAGATACGCAGTATTTT